Reported below is one T cell receptor (beta chain). This sample was taken from a study of T cells after yellow fever vaccination. Template-switching 5'RACE yielded the TCR cDNA; a universal primer site and UMIs were added in the process. TCRdb used MiXCR to reprocess the 5' RACE reads, holding one entry per CDR3 protein. This sample yields 45,000 to 60,000 distinct CDR3 sequences, of which more than 6.5% are seen a single time; 20% to 25% belongs to the top ten. This CDR3 spans 14 amino acids. Overall study results and limits: By day 5 rather than day 15, the secondary response had peaked, though it was weaker. Abundant clonotypes from the bulk population could have been carried over as contaminants into FACS-sorted repertoires. Subsequent booster samples again held most clones from primary vaccination (more than 95% CD4, about 86% CD8).

The TCR comes from a young man who received the YFV17D yellow fever vaccine. The chain combines TRBV21-1 with TRBJ2-1; the table gives TRBD1 as D, unverified against the DNA. TRBV21-1 is marked as a pseudogene. The sample was CD8+ T cells not binding an NS4B(214-222) dextramer, sorted from PBMCs, taken more than 35 days after the first yellow fever vaccination. The CDR3 DNA is TGTGCCAGCAGGAACAGGGATTCCTACAATGAGCAGTTCTTC. This translates into CASRNRDSYNEQFF.